This T cell receptor beta chain was profiled in a study of CD8+CD57+ T cells in acquired aplastic anemia. Study details: Isolated CD4+ and CD8+ cells, once sorted, yielded DNA averaging roughly 3.2 ug. Whole-study findings and limits: Twenty-nine CD8+ CDR3 sequences were shared between patients and controls. For CD8+ Simpson's diversity, patients and controls showed no significant difference.

Concerning this clonotype: The target antigen is unknown.

CDR1 is LGHNT and CDR2 is FRNRAP in the germline V gene. V dropped 9 bases and J dropped 1; count of bases not matched to a gene: 1. CDR3 length: 13 residues. Profiling that covered TCR beta VDJ and CDR3 relied on genomic DNA as its template. TCRdb re-called the reads with MiXCR, one entry per CDR3 protein. The table has about 270,000 distinct CDR3 sequences, roughly 82% seen once. Patients selected for sequencing had displayed CD8+CD57+ cell expansion by flow cytometry. This chain connects TRBV12-5 to TRBJ2-3; 10 positions match TRBD2. Sequencing was performed on sorted CD4+, CD8+, or CD8+CD57+ T cells (not recorded which) from PBMCs. This TCR came from a human donor with aplastic anemia. Written as DNA, the CDR3 is TGTGCTAGCGGGACTAGCGGCACAGATACGCAGTATTTT. As protein: CASGTSGTDTQYF.